The clone carrying this TCR beta chain occurred once. V lost 4 bases and J lost 2; bases outside the gene matches: 6. This CDR3 has 15 residues. Germline V lookup: CDR1 MDHEN, CDR2 SYDVKM. Source study methods: Estimated nucleated cell counts came from reference gene primer amplification. The protocol was immunoSEQ multiplex PCR, while the TCRdb copy is restricted to in-frame clones and leaves out a portion. The V and J calls and clone size are taken from that table; D and trimming were inferred from the DNA. This table has some 260,000 clones, 88% appearing once. These data belong to a study of blood T cell repertoires in COVID-19. Study-level background: Specimens from acute and convalescent COVID-19 originated in the United States, Italy and Spain. The analysed material was cDNA or gDNA that came from T cells, B-cell-depleted T cells, or PBMCs.

Sequenced sample: peripheral blood. This sequence originates from a middle-aged woman who had recovered from COVID-19. The chain links TRBV28 to TRBJ2-7, with 9 bases aligning to TRBD2. The CDR3 sequence: CASSYSGGRAYEQYF. CDR3 coding DNA: TGTGCCAGCAGTTATTCTGGCGGGAGGGCCTACGAGCAGTACTTC.